What follows are 30 T cell receptor beta chains derived from one specimen sequenced in a study of blood T cell repertoires in COVID-19. Some clones are missing from TCRdb's copy, which holds only in-frame ones; the method was immunoSEQ multiplex PCR. Among approximately 190,000 clones, around 84% were seen once, and the ten largest hold around 21%. Sequenced material: peripheral blood. Every receptor here comes from a human donor in a cohort sampled during active COVID-19.

This chain uses TRBV18 with TRBJ2-7; tentatively, D is TRBD2 (6 bases). Between the trimmed V and J ends, which lost 8 bases and 4 bases, there was a span of 15 bases. Germline lookup yields CDR1 KGHSH and CDR2 LQKENI. The CDR3 length is 13 residues. The CDR3 nucleotides read TGTGCCAGCAGTAGCGGTAACCCTTACGAGCAGTACTTC. Translating gives CASSSGNPYEQYF.

This clone was detected a few times. V is TRBV10-3 and J is TRBJ1-6; 11 nucleotides align to TRBD1. The germline CDR1 and CDR2 sequences are ENHRY and SYGVKD. The CDR3 is made up of 16 amino acids. The J segment lost 0 bases and the V segment lost 8 bases, leaving 3 bases of the junction unmatched. The CDR3 DNA reads as TGTGCCATCGGACAGGGGGCTGGCTCCTATAATTCACCCCTCCACTTT. Translation: CAIGQGAGSYNSPLHF.

The J gene is TRBJ2-7, the V gene TRBV28; the match to TRBD1 covers 7 bases. Germline V gives CDR1 MDHEN, CDR2 SYDVKM. The CDR3 is 15 residues long. J lost 5 bases, V lost 5 bases, and 12 bases had no gene match. Here the CDR3 reads CASSTSGQKSHEQYF. The CDR3 DNA reads as TGTGCCAGCAGTACCTCGGGACAGAAATCCCACGAGCAGTACTTC.

The chain has TRBV6-6 and TRBJ1-1; D is uncertain. The CDR3 length is 16 residues. The germline gives CDR1 MNHNY, CDR2 SVGAGI (reference sequence). The germline V and J ends were trimmed by 7 bases and 4 bases, with 22 bases remaining between them. CDR3: CASTPPDLRVGTEAFF. The CDR3 region has the DNA TGTGCCAGCACCCCGCCCGACCTTCGGGTTGGCACTGAAGCTTTCTTT.

This sequence joins TRBV27 and TRBJ1-1; D is unresolved. The germline V gene has CDR1 MNHEY and CDR2 SMNVEV (reference sequence). With 3 bases removed from V and 1 base from J, the gap between germline ends came to 6 bases. CDR3 length equals 13 residues. The CDR3 loop is CASSFRWNTEAFF. DNA of the CDR3: TGTGCCAGCAGTTTCCGGTGGAACACTGAAGCTTTCTTT.

The sample holds one count of this clone. The CDR3 protein is CASSQALAGQQETQYF. In DNA, the CDR3 is TGTGCCAGCAGCCAAGCGCTAGCGGGACAACAAGAGACCCAGTACTTC. The chain couples TRBV4-2 to TRBJ2-5, with TRBD2 matching 9 bases. V shed 1 base and J 2 bases; nucleotides not matched to a gene: 5. CDR3 length: 16 amino acids. Germline-derived CDR1 and CDR2 are LGHNA and YNFKEQ.

The CDR3 DNA is TGTGCCAGCAGCCGTCGACTAGCGGGTTCATACAATGAGCAGTTCTTC. This codes for CASSRRLAGSYNEQFF. The V gene is TRBV7-3, the J gene TRBJ2-1, with 10 bases identical to TRBD2. Germline CDR1 is SGHTA and CDR2 is FQGTGA. The V segment lost 5 bases and the J segment 4 bases; nucleotides outside the gene matches: 8. The CDR3 runs to 16 residues.

The gene calls are TRBV2 and TRBJ1-5; tentative D call: TRBD1 (5 bases). The CDR3 loop spans 14 amino acids. The germline V and J ends were trimmed by 2 bases and 4 bases, with 9 bases remaining between them. Germline CDR1 is SNHLY and CDR2 is FYNNEI. The CDR3 nucleotides read TGTGCCAGCAGTGAAAGGACATTAAATCAGCCCCAGCATTTT. It encodes CASSERTLNQPQHF.

The genes are TRBV7-6 and TRBJ2-2; 13 positions agree with TRBD2. The V and J ends lost 5 bases and 0 bases, in that order; junction bases with no gene match: 6. CDR3 length: 18 amino acids. Germline lookup yields CDR1 SGHVS and CDR2 FNYEAQ. CDR3 nucleotide sequence: TGTGCCAGCAGCAGAGGACTAGCGGGGGCCGCGAACACCGGGGAGCTGTTTTTT. Protein: CASSRGLAGAANTGELFF.

J is TRBJ2-7 and V is TRBV2, with a possible D match to TRBD1 (8 bases). Germline V gives CDR1 SNHLY, CDR2 FYNNEI. The germline V and J ends were trimmed by 5 bases and 2 bases, with 19 bases remaining between them. The CDR3 is 16 residues long. The CDR3 region has the DNA TGTGCCAGCAGTATAGGACAGGGAGGGTCAGCCTACGAGCAGTACGTC. Its protein is CASSIGQGGSAYEQYV.

This clone has only one observation. The chain combines TRBV28 with TRBJ2-5; no definite D call. The ends were cut back, 7 bases at V and 0 bases at J, with 9 bases in the middle. In germline, CDR1 is MDHEN, CDR2 SYDVKM. This CDR3 has 13 amino acids. CDR3 bases: TGTGCCAGCAAGTACTTGTACCAAGAGACCCAGTACTTC. Translating it yields CASKYLYQETQYF.

The chain joins TRBV11-2 to TRBJ1-1; the D is unclear. V was clipped by 5 bases and J by 4 bases, with 11 bases between them. The CDR3 extends over 13 amino acids. From germline, CDR1 is SGHAT and CDR2 FQNNGV. CDR3 sequence (DNA): TGTGCCAGCAGCCCGGGTGGACTCACTGAAGCTTTCTTT. Translating gives CASSPGGLTEAFF.

In its sample, this clone was seen a few times. V and J are TRBV6-1 and TRBJ1-1; D ambiguous. This CDR3 has 16 amino acids. Trimming removed 4 bases at V and 2 bases at J, with 17 bases between. Germline values: CDR1 MNHNS, CDR2 SASEGT. The CDR3 sequence: CASSAGRSGVNTEAFF. CDR3 DNA sequence: TGTGCCAGCAGTGCAGGTCGAAGCGGCGTCAACACTGAAGCTTTCTTT.

Only one count was recorded for this clone. J is TRBJ2-2 and V is TRBV19, with unresolved D. There are 15 residues in the CDR3. V lost 8 bases, J lost 3 bases, and 16 bases lay in between. Germline CDR1 reads LNHDA; CDR2 reads SQIVND (reference sequence). In nucleotides, the CDR3 is TGTGCCAGTCGGCAGGCCGTTGGGTACACCGGGGAGCTGTTTTTT. Translating gives CASRQAVGYTGELFF.

J is TRBJ2-1 and V is TRBV7-3; D not certain. This CDR3 spans 13 amino acids. V lost 5 bases to trimming and J lost 3 bases, with 8 bases between them. The germline V gene has CDR1 SGHTA and CDR2 FQGTGA. The CDR3 is CASSPSFYNEQFF. In nucleotides, the CDR3 is TGTGCCAGCAGCCCGAGCTTCTACAATGAGCAGTTCTTC.

This clone showed up just once. The junction departs from germline at one end; a sequencing error may be responsible. The chain carries TRBV6-6 and TRBJ1-5; D not resolved. Germline lookup yields CDR1 MNHNY and CDR2 SVGAGI (reference sequence). This CDR3 comprises 13 residues. This chain's CDR3 is CASSYSGNEPQHF. The CDR3 bases are TGTGCCAGCAGTTACTCGGGCAATGAGCCCCAGCATTTT.

The J gene is TRBJ1-1, the V gene TRBV6-5, with no clear D. The length of the CDR3 is 14 residues. V was trimmed by 0 bases and J by 4 bases, leaving 9 bases between them. CDR1 and CDR2 from the germline V gene are MNHEY and SVGAGI. CDR3 amino acids: CASSYSRGITEAFF. In DNA form, the CDR3 reads TGTGCCAGCAGTTACTCGAGAGGGATCACTGAAGCTTTCTTT.

The J gene is TRBJ2-2, the V gene TRBV5-1; possibly TRBD2 for D (5 bases). Germline CDR1 reads SGHRS; CDR2 reads YFSETQ. The CDR3 has 16 amino acids. Trimming took off 2 bases at V and 6 bases at J, with 17 bases between the two ends. For the CDR3, the DNA is TGCGCCAGCAGCTTCGGGGATCAATTACCCCCCGGGGAGCTGTTTTTT. This encodes CASSFGDQLPPGELFF.

This clone was detected once. The chain joins TRBV5-1 to TRBJ2-2; D might be TRBD2 (6 bases). Germline V gene sequence: CDR1 SGHRS, CDR2 YFSETQ. The ends were cut back, 0 bases at V and 1 base at J, with 13 bases in the middle. This CDR3 region has 17 residues. The CDR3 DNA reads TGCGCCAGCAGCTTGGCCTCCACTAGCCGGAACACCGGGGAGCTGTTTTTT. This encodes CASSLASTSRNTGELFF.

The genes are TRBV27 and TRBJ2-1, with TRBD2 matching over 8 bases. Trimming took 4 bases from V and 6 from J; bases not matched to a gene: 8. The germline V gene has CDR1 MNHEY and CDR2 SMNVEV (reference sequence). The CDR3 totals 15 residues. CDR3: CASSSGTRPANEQFF. In DNA, the CDR3 is TGTGCCAGCAGTTCCGGGACTAGGCCTGCCAATGAGCAGTTCTTC.

The chain is built from TRBV7-9 and TRBJ2-5; TRBD1 matches 8 bases. Germline values: CDR1 SEHNR, CDR2 FQNEAQ (reference sequence). V lost 5 bases and J lost 5; bases outside the gene matches: 7. The CDR3 spans 14 residues. CDR3 DNA sequence: TGTGCCAGCAGCCTGGGGACAGGACGGGAGACCCAGTACTTC. Encoded protein: CASSLGTGRETQYF.

This clone was observed a single time. The rearrangement links TRBV9 to TRBJ2-2; 9 nucleotides align to TRBD2. V lost 0 bases to trimming and J lost 5 bases; unmatched junction nucleotides: 11. The CDR3 runs 18 residues. Germline V lookup: CDR1 SGDLS, CDR2 YYNGEE. This chain's CDR3 is CASSVAAGLALVTGELFF. In nucleotides, the CDR3 is TGTGCCAGCAGCGTAGCCGCGGGACTAGCCTTAGTTACCGGGGAGCTGTTTTTT.

The genes are TRBV6-2 or TRBV6-3 and TRBJ1-1; unclear D gene. The CDR3 has 12 amino acids. V gave up 6 bases and J gave up 6 bases, with 11 bases separating them. CDR1 and CDR2 (germline): MNHEY, SVGEGT. In DNA, the CDR3 is TGTGCCAGCAGACCTGGGGAGTCTGAAGCTTTCTTT. It translates to CASRPGESEAFF.

This chain connects TRBV14 to TRBJ2-2; 8 positions match TRBD1. J gave up 1 base and V 8 bases, and 3 bases lay outside the gene matches. This CDR3 comprises 14 residues. In germline, CDR1 is SGHDN, CDR2 FVKESK. CDR3 coding DNA: TGTGCCAGCCAGGGGGCGGTGAACACCGGGGAGCTGTTTTTT. Its translation: CASQGAVNTGELFF.

The genes are TRBV27 and TRBJ2-7; 11 nucleotides agree with TRBD2. The junction had 13 bases not matched to a gene; V was cut back by 5 bases and J by 7 bases. CDR3 length: 16 amino acids. CDR1 is MNHEY and CDR2 is SMNVEV in the germline V gene (reference sequence). In DNA, the CDR3 is TGTGCCAGCAGTCCGAGGACTAGCGGGTATATCTGGGAGCAGTACTTC. Encoded protein: CASSPRTSGYIWEQYF.

The CDR3, as DNA: TGTGCCAGCAACGGACAGGGCAATAATTCACCCCTCCACTTT. Translating it yields CASNGQGNNSPLHF. The rearrangement joins TRBV6-5 to TRBJ1-6; TRBD1 matches 8 bases. With 7 bases clipped from V and 5 bases from J, the junction kept 4 bases outside the gene matches. Germline assignment: CDR1 MNHEY and CDR2 SVGAGI. This CDR3 contains 14 residues.

V gene TRBV27 combines with J gene TRBJ1-1; D perhaps matches TRBD1 (5 bases). CDR1 MNHEY and CDR2 SMNVEV come from the germline V gene (reference sequence). The CDR3 spans 14 residues. V was clipped by 0 bases and J by 10 bases, with 15 bases between them. CDR3 residues: CASSLSPAGLGAFF. In nucleotides, the CDR3 is TGTGCCAGCAGTTTATCACCGGCGGGGCTGGGAGCTTTCTTT.

The V and J genes are TRBV5-1 and TRBJ1-4; D is possibly TRBD1 (6 bases). Trimming left V 7 bases short and J 3 bases short, with 10 bases between. The CDR3 has 13 residues. Per the germline V gene, CDR1 is SGHRS and CDR2 is YFSETQ. The DNA for the CDR3 is TGCGCCAGCGGCAGGGGTTCTAATGAAAAACTGTTTTTT. Amino acids: CASGRGSNEKLFF.

This clone came up a few times. The chain combines TRBV7-9 with TRBJ2-1; TRBD2 matches at 8 bases. Germline loops: CDR1 SEHNR, CDR2 FQNEAQ (reference sequence). V was pared by 3 bases and J by 7 bases, with 11 bases of the junction left unmatched. The CDR3 runs 16 residues. CDR3 nucleotide sequence: TGTGCCAGCAGCTTTGGAGGGCTAGCGGGCGGGAATGAGCAGTTCTTC. This codes for CASSFGGLAGGNEQFF. Full variable domain (outside the CDR3, taken from reference TRBV7-9 and TRBJ2-1): DTGVSQNPRHKITKRGQNVTFRCDPISEHNRLYWYRQTLGQGPEFLTYFQNEAQLEKSRLLSDRFSAERPKGSFSTLEIQRTEQGDSAMYLCASSFGGLAGGNEQFFGPGTRLTVL.

The chain is built from TRBV5-1 and TRBJ1-1, with D hard to call. Germline V lookup: CDR1 SGHRS, CDR2 YFSETQ. The CDR3 length is 13 residues. V shed 1 base and J shed 6 bases, with 10 bases lying between them. CDR3 sequence: CASSLTVYAEAFF. The CDR3 nucleotides read TGCGCCAGCAGCTTGACAGTCTACGCTGAAGCTTTCTTT.